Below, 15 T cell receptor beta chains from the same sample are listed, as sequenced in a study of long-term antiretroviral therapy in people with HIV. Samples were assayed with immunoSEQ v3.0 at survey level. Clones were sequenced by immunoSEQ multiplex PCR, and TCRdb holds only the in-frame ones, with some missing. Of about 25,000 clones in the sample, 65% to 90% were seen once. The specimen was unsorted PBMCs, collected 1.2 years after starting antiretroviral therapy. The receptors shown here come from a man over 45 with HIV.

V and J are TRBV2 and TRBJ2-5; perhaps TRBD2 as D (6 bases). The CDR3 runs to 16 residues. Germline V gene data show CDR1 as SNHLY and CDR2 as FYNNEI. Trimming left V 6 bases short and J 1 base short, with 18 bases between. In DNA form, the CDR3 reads TGTGCCAGCAGCACCCCGTCGCGGGGAGCCCAAGAGACCCAGTACTTC. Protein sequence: CASSTPSRGAQETQYF.

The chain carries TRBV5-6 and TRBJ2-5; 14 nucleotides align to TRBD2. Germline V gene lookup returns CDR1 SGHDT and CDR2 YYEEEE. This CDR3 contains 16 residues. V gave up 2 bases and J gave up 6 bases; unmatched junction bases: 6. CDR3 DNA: TGTGCCAGCAGCTTACTGACTAGCGGGGGGGCAAAGACCCAGTACTTC. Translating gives CASSLLTSGGAKTQYF.

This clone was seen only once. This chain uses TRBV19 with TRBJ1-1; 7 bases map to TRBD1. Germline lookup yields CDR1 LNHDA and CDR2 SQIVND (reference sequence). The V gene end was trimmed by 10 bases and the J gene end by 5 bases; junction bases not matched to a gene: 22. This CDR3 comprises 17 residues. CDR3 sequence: CATISRDRRVSGTEAFF. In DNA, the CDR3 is TGTGCCACCATCAGCCGGGACAGACGAGTCTCGGGGACTGAAGCTTTCTTT.

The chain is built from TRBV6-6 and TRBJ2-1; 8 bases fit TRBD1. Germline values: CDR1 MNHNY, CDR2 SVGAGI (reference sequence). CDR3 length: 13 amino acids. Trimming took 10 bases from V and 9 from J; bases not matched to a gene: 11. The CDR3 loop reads CATWDRTRGEQFF. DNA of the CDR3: TGTGCCACTTGGGACAGGACTCGGGGTGAGCAGTTCTTC.

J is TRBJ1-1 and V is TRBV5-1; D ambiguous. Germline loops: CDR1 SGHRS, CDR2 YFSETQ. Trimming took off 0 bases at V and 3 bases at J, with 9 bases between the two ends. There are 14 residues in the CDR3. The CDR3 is CASSLVVYDTEAFF. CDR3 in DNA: TGCGCCAGCAGCTTGGTCGTATACGACACTGAAGCTTTCTTT.

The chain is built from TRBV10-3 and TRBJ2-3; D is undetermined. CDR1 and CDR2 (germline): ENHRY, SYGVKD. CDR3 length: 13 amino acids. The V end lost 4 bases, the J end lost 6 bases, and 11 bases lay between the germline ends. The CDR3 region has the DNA TGTGCCATCAGTGTTCGCAGTCTGGATACGCAGTATTTT. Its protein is CAISVRSLDTQYF.

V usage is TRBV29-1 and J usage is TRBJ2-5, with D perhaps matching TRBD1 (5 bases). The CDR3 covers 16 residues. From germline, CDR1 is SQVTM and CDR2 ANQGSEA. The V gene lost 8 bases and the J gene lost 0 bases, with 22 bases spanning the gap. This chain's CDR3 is CSLCEFGWGNQETQYF. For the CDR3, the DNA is TGCAGCTTATGCGAATTTGGGTGGGGCAACCAAGAGACCCAGTACTTC.

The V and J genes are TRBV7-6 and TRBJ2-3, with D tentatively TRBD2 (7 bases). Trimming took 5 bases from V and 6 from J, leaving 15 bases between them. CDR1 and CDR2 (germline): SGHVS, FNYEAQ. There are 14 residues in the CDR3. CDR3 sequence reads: CASSRWGGLDTQYF. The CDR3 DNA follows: TGTGCCAGCAGCCGGTGGGGGGGCCTGGATACGCAGTATTTT.

In DNA, the CDR3 is TGTGCCAGCAGCCCCTATTCCCCCGGGGGGCTAGCGTTTGTAAGAAATCAGCCCCAGCATTTT. Translating it yields CASSPYSPGGLAFVRNQPQHF. The chain links TRBV9 to TRBJ1-5; TRBD1 might be the D (6 bases). There are 21 residues in the CDR3. CDR1 and CDR2 (germline): SGDLS, YYNGEE. V was shortened by 4 bases and J by 4 bases, with 33 bases between the two germline ends.

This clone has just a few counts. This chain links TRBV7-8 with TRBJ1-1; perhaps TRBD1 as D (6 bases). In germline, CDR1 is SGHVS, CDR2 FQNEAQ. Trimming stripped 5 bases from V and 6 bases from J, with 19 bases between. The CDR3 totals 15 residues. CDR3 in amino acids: CASSPPSTQGAEAFF. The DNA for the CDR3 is TGTGCCAGCAGCCCCCCCTCCACACAGGGCGCTGAAGCTTTCTTT.

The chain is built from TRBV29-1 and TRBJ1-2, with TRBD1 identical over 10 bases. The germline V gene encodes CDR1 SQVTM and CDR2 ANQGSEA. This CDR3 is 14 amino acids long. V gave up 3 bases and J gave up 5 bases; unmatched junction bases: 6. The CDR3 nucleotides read TGCAGCGTTGAGAAGGGGACAGGGGAATATGGCTACACCTTC. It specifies CSVEKGTGEYGYTF.

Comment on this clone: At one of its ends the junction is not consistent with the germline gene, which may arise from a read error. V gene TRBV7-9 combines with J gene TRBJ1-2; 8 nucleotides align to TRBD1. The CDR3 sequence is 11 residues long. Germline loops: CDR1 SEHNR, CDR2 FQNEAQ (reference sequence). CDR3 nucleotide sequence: TGTGCCAGCAGCTTGGACAGGGAGATGGACTTC. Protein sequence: CASSLDREMDF.

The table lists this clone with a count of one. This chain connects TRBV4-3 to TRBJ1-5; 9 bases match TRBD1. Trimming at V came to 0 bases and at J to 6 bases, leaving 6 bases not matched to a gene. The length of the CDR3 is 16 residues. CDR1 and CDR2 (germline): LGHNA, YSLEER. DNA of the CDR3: TGCGCCAGCAGCCAAGACCCCACAGGGGGCGGTCAGCCCCAGCATTTT. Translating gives CASSQDPTGGGQPQHF.

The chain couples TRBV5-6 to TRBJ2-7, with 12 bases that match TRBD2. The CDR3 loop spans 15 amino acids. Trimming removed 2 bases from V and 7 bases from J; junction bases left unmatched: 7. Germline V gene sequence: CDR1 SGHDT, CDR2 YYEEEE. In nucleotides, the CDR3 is TGTGCCAGCAGCTTCAGACTAGCGGGGGACTCAGAGCAGTACTTC. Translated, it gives CASSFRLAGDSEQYF.

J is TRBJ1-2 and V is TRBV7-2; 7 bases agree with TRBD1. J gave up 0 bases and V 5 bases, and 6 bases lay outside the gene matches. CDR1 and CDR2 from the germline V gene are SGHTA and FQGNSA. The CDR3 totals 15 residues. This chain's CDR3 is CASSGQALANYGYTF. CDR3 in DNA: TGTGCCAGCAGCGGACAGGCCCTCGCTAACTATGGCTACACCTTC.